The rows below give T cell receptor beta chains drawn from one sample of a study of blood T cell repertoires in COVID-19. The assay was immunoSEQ multiplex PCR, and TCRdb's table has in-frame clones only and misses some. The sample holds approximately 260,000 clones, approximately 91% seen once. The sample taken for sequencing was peripheral blood. These receptors all stem from a middle-aged woman who had recovered from COVID-19. The conserved cysteine and the conserved F or W are not part of the CDR3 here. Fields, in order: J gene, clone size, V gene, CDR3 protein. Clone size is not always given. Where it is, it says once, few, many or a class for expanded clones.

J gene: TRBJ1-1
clone size: NA
V gene: TRBV7-9
CDR3 protein: ASSSHLKNTEAF

J gene: TRBJ2-1
clone size: few
V gene: TRBV7-3
CDR3 protein: ASSLERTNYNEQF

J gene: TRBJ1-5
clone size: NA
V gene: TRBV5-5
CDR3 protein: ASSWEGNNQPQH

J gene: TRBJ2-7
clone size: NA
V gene: TRBV12-3/TRBV12-4
CDR3 protein: ASSWDRGRGY

J gene: TRBJ2-1
clone size: NA
V gene: TRBV11-1
CDR3 protein: ASSQRDNEQF

J gene: TRBJ1-3
clone size: NA
V gene: TRBV7-2
CDR3 protein: ASSLAPWEASSGNTIY

J gene: TRBJ2-1
clone size: once
V gene: TRBV24-1
CDR3 protein: ATSAPVGTSDYNEQF

J gene: TRBJ1-1
clone size: many
V gene: TRBV6-6
CDR3 protein: ASSALRGTGNTEAF

J gene: TRBJ1-2
clone size: NA
V gene: TRBV11-1
CDR3 protein: ASSLDQAYGYT

J gene: TRBJ2-3
clone size: NA
V gene: TRBV11-2
CDR3 protein: ASSFISGTQY

J gene: TRBJ2-3
clone size: NA
V gene: TRBV27
CDR3 protein: ASSFQRGDTDTQY

J gene: TRBJ2-7
clone size: few
V gene: TRBV28
CDR3 protein: ASSSGGVLYEQY

J gene: TRBJ2-7
clone size: NA
V gene: TRBV5-4
CDR3 protein: ASSLGGLGSYEQY

J gene: TRBJ2-7
clone size: NA
V gene: TRBV11-1
CDR3 protein: ASSLVGGSTYEQY

J gene: TRBJ1-3
clone size: NA
V gene: TRBV5-4
CDR3 protein: ASSSGKPGNTIY

J gene: TRBJ2-7
clone size: NA
V gene: TRBV11-3
CDR3 protein: ASSLEQLADYEQY

J gene: TRBJ1-2
clone size: NA
V gene: TRBV28
CDR3 protein: ASSLLGTAYGYT

J gene: TRBJ2-3
clone size: NA
V gene: TRBV15
CDR3 protein: ATSRGWASGRALTDTQY

J gene: TRBJ2-6
clone size: NA
V gene: TRBV4-2
CDR3 protein: ASSQDLHAGVGANVLT

J gene: TRBJ1-5
clone size: NA
V gene: TRBV6-5
CDR3 protein: ASSYSGKSNQPQH

J gene: TRBJ1-2
clone size: NA
V gene: TRBV18
CDR3 protein: ASSPGGAQGGGYT

J gene: TRBJ1-6
clone size: NA
V gene: TRBV6-5
CDR3 protein: ASSYSDRHYNSPLH

J gene: TRBJ2-5
clone size: NA
V gene: TRBV6-4
CDR3 protein: ASSDSIFIMVDPTGGPKETQY

J gene: TRBJ2-4
clone size: NA
V gene: TRBV4-3
CDR3 protein: ASSQVVGEAPNIQY

J gene: TRBJ1-6
clone size: NA
V gene: TRBV5-6
CDR3 protein: ASSLLLTDRDDSPLH

J gene: TRBJ2-1
clone size: NA
V gene: TRBV5-6
CDR3 protein: ASSGSDRWGQF

J gene: TRBJ2-5
clone size: NA
V gene: TRBV24-1
CDR3 protein: ATRRDRGVLQETQY

J gene: TRBJ1-3
clone size: NA
V gene: TRBV6-1
CDR3 protein: ASSEQRSGNTIY

J gene: TRBJ2-3
clone size: NA
V gene: TRBV6-2/TRBV6-3
CDR3 protein: ASSGGQLGTDTQY

J gene: TRBJ2-1
clone size: NA
V gene: TRBV7-2
CDR3 protein: ASSPRDSGWYNEQF

J gene: TRBJ1-2
clone size: NA
V gene: TRBV18
CDR3 protein: ASSPPGGGANYGYT

J gene: TRBJ2-7
clone size: NA
V gene: TRBV11-2
CDR3 protein: ASSLDGGPYEQY

J gene: TRBJ2-3
clone size: NA
V gene: TRBV7-2
CDR3 protein: ASSARTGGKDTQY

J gene: TRBJ2-1
clone size: NA
V gene: TRBV24-1
CDR3 protein: ATILRDSTGIASFFSSYNEQF

J gene: TRBJ1-2
clone size: NA
V gene: TRBV28
CDR3 protein: ASSLEAAPVYT

J gene: TRBJ2-3
clone size: NA
V gene: TRBV11-3
CDR3 protein: ASSLGRASGDTDTQY

J gene: TRBJ1-4
clone size: NA
V gene: TRBV24-1
CDR3 protein: ATSAGQGSEKLF

J gene: TRBJ1-2
clone size: NA
V gene: TRBV6-5
CDR3 protein: ASSYSGAKTNYGYT

J gene: TRBJ1-5
clone size: NA
V gene: TRBV19
CDR3 protein: ASSISRGDQPQH

J gene: TRBJ2-3
clone size: NA
V gene: TRBV12-3/TRBV12-4
CDR3 protein: ASRAMRTDTQY

J gene: TRBJ2-6
clone size: NA
V gene: TRBV4-2
CDR3 protein: ASSTRQASSGANVLT

J gene: TRBJ2-2
clone size: NA
V gene: TRBV19
CDR3 protein: ASSPRGTLPGELF